The rows below give T cell receptor beta chains drawn from one sample of a study of T and B cells in COVID-19 patients. Using its own MiXCR run on the multiplex PCR reads, TCRdb lists one record per CDR3 protein. The sample carries 17,000 or so distinct CDR3 sequences, around a third recorded once. Sequencing input: blood. The receptors here all came from a human donor with active COVID-19. Each CDR3 is given with its conserved first and last residue. Each record gives: J gene, D gene, clone size, V gene, CDR3 DNA, CDR3 protein. The D gene is left open where the match is weak. Clone sizes are given selectively: once, few, many, or a class where the clone is expanded.

>TRBJ1-4|NA|NA|TRBV5-1
TGCGCCAGTAACAACAGGCCCACTAATGAAAAACTGTTTTTT
CASNNRPTNEKLFF
>TRBJ1-2|TRBD1|NA|TRBV20-1
TGCAGTGCTAGACAGAGGGACAGGGGGCGGTCTAACTATGGCTACACCTTC
CSARQRDRGRSNYGYTF
>TRBJ2-3|TRBD1|NA|TRBV4-2
TGTGCCAGCAGCCAGTTAACAGGGGGACTCACAGATACGCAGTATTTT
CASSQLTGGLTDTQYF
>TRBJ1-6|NA|few|TRBV11-2
TGTGCCAGCAGCCTGGACCTGGAGGCACCCCTCCACTTT
CASSLDLEAPLHF
>TRBJ2-5|NA|NA|TRBV4-1
TGCGCCAGCAGCCAATACCTAGCGCGGGGGACACGGGAGACCCAGTACTTC
CASSQYLARGTRETQYF
>TRBJ2-5|TRBD2|few|TRBV13
TGTGCCAGCAGCTCCGGGGGGGCCGGGAAAGAGACCCAGTACTTC
CASSSGGAGKETQYF
>TRBJ1-2|NA|NA|TRBV27
TGTGCCAGCAAACCGGGACGGAACTATGGCTACACCTTC
CASKPGRNYGYTF
>TRBJ1-1|TRBD1|NA|TRBV11-1
TGTGCCAGCAGCTTAGAGGGGACAGGGTTCGAAGCTTTCTTT
CASSLEGTGFEAFF
>TRBJ1-2|TRBD1|few|TRBV5-6
TGTGCCAGCAGCAAAACGACAGGGAGCTATGGCTACACCTTC
CASSKTTGSYGYTF
>TRBJ2-4|TRBD2|NA|TRBV7-7
TGTGCCAGCTCCCCGGGGGGTCGGGCGGTTCTAGCCAAAAACATTCAGTACTTC
CASSPGGRAVLAKNIQYF
>TRBJ1-4|NA|NA|TRBV5-4
TGTGCCAGCAGCATCGGACGGATTAATGAAAAACTGTTTTTT
CASSIGRINEKLFF